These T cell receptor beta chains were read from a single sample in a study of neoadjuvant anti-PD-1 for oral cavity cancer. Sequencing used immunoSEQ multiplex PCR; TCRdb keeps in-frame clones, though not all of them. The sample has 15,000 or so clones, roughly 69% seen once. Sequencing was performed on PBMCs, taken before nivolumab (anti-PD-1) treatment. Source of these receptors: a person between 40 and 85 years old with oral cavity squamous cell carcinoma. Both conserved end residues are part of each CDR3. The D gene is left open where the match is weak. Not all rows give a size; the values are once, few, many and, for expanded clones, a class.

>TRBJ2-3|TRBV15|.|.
CATSRRPGEDTQYF
TGTGCCACCAGCAGACGCCCAGGGGAGGATACGCAGTATTTT
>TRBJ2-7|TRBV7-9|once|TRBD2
CASINSGREEQYF
TGTGCCAGCATCAATAGCGGGAGGGAAGAGCAGTACTTC
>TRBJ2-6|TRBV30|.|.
CAWTRPAQSGANVLTF
TGTGCCTGGACTAGGCCGGCGCAGTCTGGGGCCAACGTCCTGACTTTC
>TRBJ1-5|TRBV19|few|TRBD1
CASSPTGVHQPQHF
TGTGCCAGTAGTCCCACAGGGGTTCATCAGCCCCAGCATTTT
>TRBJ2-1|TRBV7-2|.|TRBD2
CASSISGGAYNEQFF
TGTGCCAGCAGCATTAGCGGGGGGGCCTACAATGAGCAGTTCTTC
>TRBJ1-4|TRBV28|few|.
CASSLSPPTNEKLFF
TGTGCCAGCAGTTTATCCCCGCCAACTAATGAAAAACTGTTTTTT
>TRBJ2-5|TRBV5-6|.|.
CASSLASPQETQYF
TGTGCCAGCAGCTTGGCCAGTCCACAAGAGACCCAGTACTTC
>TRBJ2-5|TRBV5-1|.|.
CASSLRPGRLRETQYF
TGCGCCAGCAGCTTAAGGCCGGGGAGGCTGAGAGAGACCCAGTACTTC
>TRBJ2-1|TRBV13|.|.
CASSERKQALGNEQFF
TGTGCCAGCAGCGAAAGGAAGCAGGCCTTGGGGAATGAGCAGTTCTTC
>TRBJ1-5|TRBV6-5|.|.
CASKRDPSNQPQHF
TGTGCCAGCAAACGGGACCCGAGCAATCAGCCCCAGCATTTT
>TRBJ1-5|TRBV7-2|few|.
CASSLSGSGNQPQHF
TGTGCCAGCAGCTTATCAGGGTCTGGCAATCAGCCCCAGCATTTT
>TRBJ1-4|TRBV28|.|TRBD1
CASRDRGDRTNEKLFF
TGTGCCAGCAGGGACAGGGGTGATAGGACTAATGAAAAACTGTTTTTT
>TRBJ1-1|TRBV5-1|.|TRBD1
CASSPAGQGNTEAFF
TGCGCCAGCAGCCCGGCCGGACAGGGGAACACTGAAGCTTTCTTT
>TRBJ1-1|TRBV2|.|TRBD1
CASSRDRGKVGTEAFF
TGTGCCAGCAGTAGGGACAGGGGGAAAGTGGGCACTGAAGCTTTCTTT
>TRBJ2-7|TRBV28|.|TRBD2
CASNRGGRAGYEQYF
TGTGCCAGCAATAGGGGCGGGAGGGCCGGATACGAGCAGTACTTC
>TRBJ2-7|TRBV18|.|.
CASSPQRGYEQYF
TGTGCCAGCTCACCACAAAGAGGCTACGAGCAGTACTTC
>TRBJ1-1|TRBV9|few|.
CASSPTGTMNTEAFF
TGTGCCAGCAGCCCCACAGGGACCATGAACACTGAAGCTTTCTTT
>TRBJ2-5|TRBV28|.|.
CASSWQVGGTQYF
TGTGCCAGCAGTTGGCAGGTGGGAGGGACCCAGTACTTC
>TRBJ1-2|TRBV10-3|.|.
CAISESYGTQTTNYGYTF
TGTGCCATCAGTGAGTCCTACGGGACGCAGACGACTAACTATGGCTACACCTTC
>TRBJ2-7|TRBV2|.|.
CASSSGPPSYEQYF
TGTGCCAGCAGTTCCGGCCCGCCCTCCTACGAGCAGTACTTC
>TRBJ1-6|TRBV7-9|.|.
CASSLGEKASPLHF
TGTGCCAGCAGCTTGGGGGAAAAGGCTTCACCCCTCCACTTT
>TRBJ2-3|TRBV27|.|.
CASSLLGTDTQYF
TGTGCCAGCAGTTTACTTGGCACAGATACGCAGTATTTT
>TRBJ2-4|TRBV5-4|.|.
CASSLTPEPPQNIQYF
TGTGCCAGCAGCTTGACGCCCGAACCCCCCCAAAACATTCAGTACTTC
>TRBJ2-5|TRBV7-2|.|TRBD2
CASSKGLAGGQETQYF
TGTGCCAGCAGCAAGGGACTAGCGGGGGGGCAGGAGACCCAGTACTTC
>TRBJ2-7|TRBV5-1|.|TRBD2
CASSLGPGLAGEIEQYF
TGCGCCAGCAGCTTGGGGCCGGGACTAGCGGGAGAGATCGAGCAGTACTTC
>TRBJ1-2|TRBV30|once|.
CACIREGSNYGYTF
TGTGCCTGCATTCGGGAGGGATCCAACTATGGCTACACCTTC
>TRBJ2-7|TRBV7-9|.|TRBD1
CASSSLDRGLYEQYF
TGTGCCAGCAGCTCCTTAGACAGGGGGCTTTACGAGCAGTACTTC
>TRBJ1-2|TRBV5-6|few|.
CASSSLFGQTNYGYTF
TGTGCCAGCAGCTCCCTCTTCGGACAGACAAACTATGGCTACACCTTC
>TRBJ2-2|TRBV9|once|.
CASSVAAGVNTGELFF
TGTGCCAGCAGCGTAGCAGCAGGGGTGAACACCGGGGAGCTGTTTTTT
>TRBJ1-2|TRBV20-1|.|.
CSALAQVDYTF
TGCAGTGCCCTTGCACAGGTCGACTACACCTTC
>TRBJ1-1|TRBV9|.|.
CASSADSAFGTEAFF
TGTGCCAGCAGCGCAGACAGTGCCTTTGGAACTGAAGCTTTCTTT
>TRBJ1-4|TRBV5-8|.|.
CASSSETMMGANEKLFF
TGTGCCAGCAGCTCCGAGACGATGATGGGCGCTAATGAAAAACTGTTTTTT
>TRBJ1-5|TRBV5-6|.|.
CASSFRKVGNQPQHF
TGTGCCAGCAGCTTTCGAAAGGTTGGCAATCAGCCCCAGCATTTT
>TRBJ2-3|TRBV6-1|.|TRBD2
CASSDGIAGGITDTQYF
TGTGCCAGCAGTGACGGGATAGCGGGGGGGATCACAGATACGCAGTATTTT
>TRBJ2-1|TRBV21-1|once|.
CASSKGAPRDIFTYNEQFF
TGTGCCAGCAGCAAAGGGGCCCCCCGGGACATCTTTACCTACAATGAGCAGTTCTTC
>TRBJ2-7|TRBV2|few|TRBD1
CASRQGLGRYEQYF
TGTGCCAGCCGACAGGGTTTAGGTCGGTACGAGCAGTACTTC
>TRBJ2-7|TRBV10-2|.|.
CASTSEGYEQYF
TGCGCCAGCACGTCCGAAGGGTACGAGCAGTACTTC
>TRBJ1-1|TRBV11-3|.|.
CASSCRGGQGDTEAFF
TGTGCCAGCAGCTGCAGAGGGGGGCAGGGAGACACTGAAGCTTTCTTT
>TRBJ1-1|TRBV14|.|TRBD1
CASNQGGTEAFF
TGTGCCAGCAACCAGGGGGGCACTGAAGCTTTCTTT
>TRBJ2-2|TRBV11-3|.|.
CASSLDGAGTGELFF
TGTGCCAGCAGCTTAGATGGCGCCGGAACCGGGGAGCTGTTTTTT
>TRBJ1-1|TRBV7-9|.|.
CASSPGLANTEAFF
TGTGCCAGCAGTCCGGGACTCGCGAACACTGAAGCTTTCTTT
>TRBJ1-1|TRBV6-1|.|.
CASSGPGGNTEAFF
TGTGCCAGCAGTGGCCCGGGTGGGAACACTGAAGCTTTCTTT